This is a list of T cell receptor beta chains from one sample in a study of blood T cell repertoires in COVID-19. The assay was immunoSEQ multiplex PCR, and TCRdb's table has in-frame clones only and misses some. Altogether some 250,000 clones are present, about four fifths being singletons, with the ten largest covering 3.1%. Sequencing was done on a sample of peripheral blood. All receptors come from a woman under 30 with acute or convalescent COVID-19. Each CDR3 is given with its conserved first and last residue. The D gene is left open where the match is weak. A clone size is listed for some rows: how often the clone was seen (once, few, many), or a class if it is expanded.

j_call d_call clone_size v_call cdr3_nt cdr3_aa
TRBJ2-7 TRBD1 - TRBV5-4 TGTGCCAGCAGCTTGGCCGGACAGGGAAGTGAGCAGTACTTC CASSLAGQGSEQYF
TRBJ2-1 - - TRBV6-1 TGTGCCAGCAGTGAAGCCCCCCCTAGGGGTGAGCAGTTCTTC CASSEAPPRGEQFF
TRBJ1-2 TRBD1 - TRBV5-4 TGTGCCAGCAGCATACCGGACAGGAGGGATGGCTACACCTTC CASSIPDRRDGYTF
TRBJ1-3 - - TRBV7-8 TGTGCCAGCAGCTTATTGGGGACAAAGGTTGGGCCCCTGGGCACCATATATTTT CASSLLGTKVGPLGTIYF
TRBJ2-7 - - TRBV2 TGTGCCAGCAGTGAAGGTAGCTACGAGCAGTACTTC CASSEGSYEQYF
TRBJ1-1 - once TRBV29-1 TGCAGCGTCTCTGGCAGATTGAACACTGAAGCTTTCTTT CSVSGRLNTEAFF
TRBJ1-2 - - TRBV6-2/TRBV6-3 TGTGCCAGCAGTTACTCGGGGGGACCCACCGGCTACACCTTC CASSYSGGPTGYTF
TRBJ2-2 TRBD1 - TRBV19 TGTGCCAGTAGTAGGGGACAGGGGGCAGCCCCGAACACCGGGGAGCTGTTTTTT CASSRGQGAAPNTGELFF
TRBJ2-1 - - TRBV19 TGTGCCAGTAGTATAGTGAGTAGCGTGGGGGCTGAGCAGTTCTTC CASSIVSSVGAEQFF
TRBJ1-6 - - TRBV7-9 TGTGCCAGCAGCTTCAATAATTCACCCCTCCACTTT CASSFNNSPLHF
TRBJ2-7 - once TRBV14 TGTGCCAGCAGCCAACGTCACATTAATGAGCAGTACTTC CASSQRHINEQYF
TRBJ1-5 - - TRBV4-1 TGCGCCAGCAGCCCCGACAGTAGCAATCAGCCCCAGCATTTT CASSPDSSNQPQHF
TRBJ2-2 TRBD1 - TRBV9 TGTGCCAGCAGCGGATTGACAGGGGGGAACGGGGAGCTGTTTTTT CASSGLTGGNGELFF
TRBJ1-1 - - TRBV18 TGTGCCAGCTCACCACAGGGGGATTACACTGAAGCTTTCTTT CASSPQGDYTEAFF
TRBJ1-1 TRBD1 few TRBV15 TGTGCCACCAGCAGGGGACAGGGAGGTCGGTACACTGAAGCTTTCTTT CATSRGQGGRYTEAFF
TRBJ2-3 TRBD2 once TRBV4-2 TGTGCCAGCAGCCAAGAGCCCGGGACTAGCGGGATAAGTACGCAGTATTTT CASSQEPGTSGISTQYF
TRBJ2-3 - - TRBV14 TGTGCCAGCAGCCAAGATCGGGACTCCTTGGATACGCAGTATTTT CASSQDRDSLDTQYF
TRBJ2-7 TRBD1 - TRBV28 TGTGCCAGCAGCCGGGCCCACAGGGGTTCTCTAAACGAGCAGTACTTC CASSRAHRGSLNEQYF
TRBJ2-7 TRBD2 few TRBV7-3 TGTGCCAGCAGCCCCGGACAGGGGACTAGCGGGAGGCACCACGAGCAGTACTTC CASSPGQGTSGRHHEQYF
TRBJ2-5 - - TRBV19 TGTGCCAGTACCGACCTATGGGAGGAGACCCAGTACTTC CASTDLWEETQYF
TRBJ1-6 TRBD1 few TRBV6-1 TGTGCCAGCAGTGAAGCCCCGGACAGGAGTTCACCCCTCCACTTT CASSEAPDRSSPLHF
TRBJ2-5 - - TRBV28 TGTGCCAGCACCCATACCGGGACACTCATTGGGGAGACCCAGTACTTC CASTHTGTLIGETQYF
TRBJ1-5 - - TRBV10-1 TGCGCCAGCAGCGGGGATAGGGTTGGGGATCAGCCCCAGCATTTT CASSGDRVGDQPQHF
TRBJ1-1 - once TRBV5-4 TGTGCCAGCAGCGGTGCGGGGGATCGGTCCCCTGAAGCTTTCTTT CASSGAGDRSPEAFF
TRBJ1-3 - - TRBV6-5 TGTGCCAGCAGGGGCAGATCAAGCTCTGGAAACACCATATATTTT CASRGRSSSGNTIYF
TRBJ2-7 - - TRBV6-6 TGTGCCAGCAGCCTGACGGAGGCCAGCTCCTACGAGCAGTACTTC CASSLTEASSYEQYF
TRBJ2-5 - - TRBV5-4 TGTGCCAGCAGCTTGGGGGCTAGCTCTGAAGAGACCCAGTACTTC CASSLGASSEETQYF
TRBJ1-6 - - TRBV30 TGTGCCTGGAAAGTGGGTCCTACGGGAAATTCACCCCTCCACTTT CAWKVGPTGNSPLHF
TRBJ2-7 TRBD2 - TRBV7-2 TGTGCCAGCAGCCCAAGAGCGGGAGGGGCCTACGAGCAGTACTTC CASSPRAGGAYEQYF
TRBJ2-5 - - TRBV28 TGTGCCAGCAGTATAACCTCCGGGACAATATACTTC CASSITSGTIYF
TRBJ1-1 TRBD1 - TRBV5-1 TGCGCCAGCAGCAATGACAGGGCCACTGAAGCTTTCTTT CASSNDRATEAFF
TRBJ2-2 - - TRBV18 TGTGCCAGCTCACCGGACAGCACCGGGGAGCTGTTTTTT CASSPDSTGELFF
TRBJ2-3 TRBD1 - TRBV6-5 TGTGCCAGCAGTTACGGGACAGGGGTCACAGATACGCAGTATTTT CASSYGTGVTDTQYF
TRBJ1-2 - - TRBV18 TGTGCCAGCTCACCGCCAGGGTCCTATGGCTACACCTTC CASSPPGSYGYTF
TRBJ2-5 - - TRBV19 TGTGCCAGTAGTATAGGTAGCAGGGACCAAGAGACCCAGTACTTC CASSIGSRDQETQYF
TRBJ2-3 TRBD2 - TRBV19 TGTGCCAGTAGCCGAACAACCCAGACGGCGGGAGGGCCGTGGGGCACAGATACGCAGTATTTT CASSRTTQTAGGPWGTDTQYF
TRBJ1-6 - - TRBV7-2 TGTGCCAGCAGCTTAGTGGGGCGGAATTCACCCCTCCACTTT CASSLVGRNSPLHF
TRBJ1-5 - few TRBV6-1 TGTGCCAGCAGTGATGGAGGTCAGCCCCAGCATTTT CASSDGGQPQHF
TRBJ2-7 TRBD1 many TRBV2 TGTGCCAGCAACCCCGGGGAAGGGGGCGGCGAGCAGTACTTC CASNPGEGGGEQYF
TRBJ2-5 TRBD2 - TRBV30 TGTGCCTGGAGACGACTAGCGGGATTTGGAGAGACCCAGTACTTC CAWRRLAGFGETQYF
TRBJ2-5 - - TRBV18 TGTGCCAGCTCACCGTACCAGGGGGAGACCCAGTACTTC CASSPYQGETQYF
TRBJ2-1 - - TRBV5-4 TGTGCCAGCAGCTTGGATACAGGTGAGCAGTTCTTC CASSLDTGEQFF
TRBJ1-1 TRBD1 - TRBV7-9 TGTGCCAGCAGCTTAGATACAGGGGTGAACACTGAAGCTTTCTTT CASSLDTGVNTEAFF
TRBJ1-1 - - TRBV2 TGTGCCAGCGGCCGGGAAGGCACTGAAGCTTTCTTT CASGREGTEAFF
TRBJ2-1 - once TRBV27 TGTGCCAGCAGTTCCCCCACCTACAATGAGCAGTTCTTC CASSSPTYNEQFF
TRBJ1-2 TRBD1 - TRBV12-3/TRBV12-4 TGTGCCAGCAGGCCTACAGGGGGTGATGGCTACACCTTC CASRPTGGDGYTF
TRBJ2-7 TRBD2 few TRBV7-9 TGTGCCAGCAGCTTACCGGGACTAGGTCAGTACTTC CASSLPGLGQYF
TRBJ2-1 - - TRBV6-2/TRBV6-3 TGTGCCAGCAGTTTAGCGACCGAGCAGTTCTTC CASSLATEQFF
TRBJ1-2 - - TRBV7-2 TGTGCCAGCAGCCCGATCGGTGGTCGGGGCTACACCTTC CASSPIGGRGYTF
TRBJ1-1 TRBD1 - TRBV27 TGTGCCAGCAGTCCCCCGGCGGGACAGCCCCCATCAGGGAACACTGAAGCTTTCTTT CASSPPAGQPPSGNTEAFF
TRBJ1-4 - - TRBV4-3 TGCGCCAGCAGCCAAGGGACAAGATTTAATGAAAAACTGTTTTTT CASSQGTRFNEKLFF
TRBJ2-7 TRBD1 - TRBV5-5 TGTGCCAGCAGCTTTGGGACAGGGTCCTACGAGCAGTACTTC CASSFGTGSYEQYF
TRBJ2-1 - many TRBV5-6 TGTGCCAGCAGCGGCGGTATCTCCTACAATGAGCAGTTCTTC CASSGGISYNEQFF
TRBJ2-1 - - TRBV5-4 TGTGCCAGCAGCTTACAGGTAGACATTCGTCGGGAGCAGTTCTTC CASSLQVDIRREQFF
TRBJ2-7 TRBD2 - TRBV11-2 TGTGCCAGCAGCGTGACTAGCGGGAGCCCCTACGAGCAGTACTTC CASSVTSGSPYEQYF
TRBJ2-1 TRBD2 - TRBV18 TGTGCCAGCTCACCCCCCAAGCGGGAGGGGCTTTACAATGAGCAGTTCTTC CASSPPKREGLYNEQFF